Described below is a single TCR beta chain sequence and its context. The antigen is not known. Together with a sample-barcoded 5' primer, a J-beta primer mix was included in a second PCR lasting 7 to 11 cycles. TCRdb passed the 5' RACE reads through MiXCR, listing each CDR3 protein once. The table has roughly 860,000 distinct CDR3 sequences, around two thirds seen once; the top ten hold 25% to 35%. This specimen comes from a study of blood T cells in healthy people across ages. General study findings and limits: PBMCs left unsorted prevented a conclusive naive versus antigen-experienced comparison.

The specimen sequenced was blood. The clonotype comes from a man aged 25 to 45 in good health.

The CDR3 sequence: CATSSQLDTQYF. Here the CDR3 DNA reads TGTGCCACCAGCAGTCAGCTAGATACGCAGTATTTT. This chain links TRBV15 with TRBJ2-3; no firm D call. Germline-derived CDR1 and CDR2 are LNHNV and YYDKDF (reference sequence). The ends were cut back, 3 bases at V and 5 bases at J, with 6 bases in the middle. The CDR3 is made up of 12 amino acids.